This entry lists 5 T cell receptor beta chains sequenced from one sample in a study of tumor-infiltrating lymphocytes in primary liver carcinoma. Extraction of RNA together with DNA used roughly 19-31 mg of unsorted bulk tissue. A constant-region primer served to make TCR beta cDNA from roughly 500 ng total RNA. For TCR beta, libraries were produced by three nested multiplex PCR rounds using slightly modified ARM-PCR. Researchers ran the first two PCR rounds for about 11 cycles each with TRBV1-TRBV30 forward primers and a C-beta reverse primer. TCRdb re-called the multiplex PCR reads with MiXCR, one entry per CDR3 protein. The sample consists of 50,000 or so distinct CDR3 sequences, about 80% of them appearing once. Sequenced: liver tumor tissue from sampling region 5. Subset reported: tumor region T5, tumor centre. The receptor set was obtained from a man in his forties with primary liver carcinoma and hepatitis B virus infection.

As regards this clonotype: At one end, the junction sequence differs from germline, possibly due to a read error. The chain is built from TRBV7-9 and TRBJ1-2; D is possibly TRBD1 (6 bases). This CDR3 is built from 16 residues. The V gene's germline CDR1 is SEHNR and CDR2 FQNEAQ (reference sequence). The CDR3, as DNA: TGTGCCAACAGCCATAAAGGGGGAAGAGGCAACTATGGCTACACCTTC. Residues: CANSHKGGRGNYGYTF.

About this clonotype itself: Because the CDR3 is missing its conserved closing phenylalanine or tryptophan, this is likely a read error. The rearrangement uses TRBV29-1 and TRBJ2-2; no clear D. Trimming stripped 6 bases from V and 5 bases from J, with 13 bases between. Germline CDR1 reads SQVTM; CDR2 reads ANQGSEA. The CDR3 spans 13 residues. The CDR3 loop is CSVEDPRTGELFS. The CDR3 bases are TGCAGCGTCGAGGACCCGCGAACCGGGGAGCTGTTTTCT.

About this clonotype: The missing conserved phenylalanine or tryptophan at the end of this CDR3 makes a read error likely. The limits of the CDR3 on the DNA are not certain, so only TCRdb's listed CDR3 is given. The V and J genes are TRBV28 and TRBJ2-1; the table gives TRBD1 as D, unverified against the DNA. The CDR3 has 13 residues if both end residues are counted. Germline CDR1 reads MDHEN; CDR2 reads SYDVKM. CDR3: CASSPGPFNEQFC.

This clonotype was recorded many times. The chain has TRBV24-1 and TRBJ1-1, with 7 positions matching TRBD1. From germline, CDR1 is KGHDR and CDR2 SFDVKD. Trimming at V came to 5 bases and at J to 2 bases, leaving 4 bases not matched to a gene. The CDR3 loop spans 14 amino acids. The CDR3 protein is CATSGQGSNTEAFF. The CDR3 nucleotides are TGTGCCACCAGTGGACAGGGAAGTAACACTGAAGCTTTCTTT.

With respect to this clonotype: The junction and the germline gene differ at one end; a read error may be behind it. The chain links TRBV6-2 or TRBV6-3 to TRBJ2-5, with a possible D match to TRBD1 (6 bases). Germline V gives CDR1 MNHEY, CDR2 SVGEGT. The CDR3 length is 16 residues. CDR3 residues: CTSSFGTPEKKWGHYF. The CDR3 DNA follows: TGTACCAGCAGTTTCGGGACACCCGAGAAAAAGTGGGGCCATTACTTC.